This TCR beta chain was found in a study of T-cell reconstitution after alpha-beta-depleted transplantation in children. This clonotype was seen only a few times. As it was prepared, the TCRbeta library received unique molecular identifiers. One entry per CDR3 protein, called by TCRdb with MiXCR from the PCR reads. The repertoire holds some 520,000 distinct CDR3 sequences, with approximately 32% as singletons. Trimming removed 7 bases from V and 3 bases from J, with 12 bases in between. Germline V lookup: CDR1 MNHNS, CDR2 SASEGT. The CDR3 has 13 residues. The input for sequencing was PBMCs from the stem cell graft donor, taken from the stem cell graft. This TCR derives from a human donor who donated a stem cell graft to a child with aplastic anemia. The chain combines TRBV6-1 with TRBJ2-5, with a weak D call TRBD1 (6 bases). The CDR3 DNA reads TGTGCCAGCAATCAGGGGCTCAAAGAGACCCAGTACTTC. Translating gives CASNQGLKETQYF.